This is a list of T cell receptor beta chains from one sample in a study of cytomegalovirus exposure and HLA in healthy donors. Assay: immunoSEQ multiplex PCR; the TCRdb copy retains only in-frame clones and omits some. This sample has fewer than 70,000 clones, with 65% to 70% found just once. The sample consisted of PBMCs. The receptors come from a male donor in good health and CMV-seropositive. The CDR3 runs from the conserved cysteine through the conserved F or W. A D gene is named only where the DNA matches it firmly. A row's size may be missing; if present it is once, few, many or a size class.

CDR3 DNA	CDR3 protein	V gene	D gene	J gene	clone size
TGTGCCATCAGTGAGTCGATGTCAGGACAGGGGACCTCTAACTATGGCTACACCTTC	CAISESMSGQGTSNYGYTF	TRBV10-3	TRBD1	TRBJ1-2	-
TGTGCCAGCAGTTTAGGCAGCTATGGCTACACCTTC	CASSLGSYGYTF	TRBV28	-	TRBJ1-2	-
TGTGCCTGGAGTTCAAACACAGATACGCAGTATTTT	CAWSSNTDTQYF	TRBV30	-	TRBJ2-3	once
TGTGCCAGCAGCTTAAAGGGAGTAGGAAACATTCAGTACTTC	CASSLKGVGNIQYF	TRBV7-2	-	TRBJ2-4	-
TGTGCCAGCAGCTTAATGGGACTAGCGGGAGACGGTGAGCAGTTCTTC	CASSLMGLAGDGEQFF	TRBV9	TRBD2	TRBJ2-1	few
TGCGCCAGCAGCCAAGCCCGACAGAGTTATAATTCACCCCTCCACTTT	CASSQARQSYNSPLHF	TRBV4-1	-	TRBJ1-6	-
TGTGCCAGCAGCTTATCAGGGCTGGGTGGCTACACCTTC	CASSLSGLGGYTF	TRBV7-9	-	TRBJ1-2	-
TGTGCCAGCAGCTTCAGAAACAATGAGCAGTTCTTC	CASSFRNNEQFF	TRBV7-6	-	TRBJ2-1	-
TGTGCCAGCAGAGGCGTTCGGGGACTAGCGCGTCGCGAGCAGTACTTC	CASRGVRGLARREQYF	TRBV2	TRBD2	TRBJ2-7	-
TGTGCCAGTAGTAGCCCACCAGGACGACTATGGAACACTGAAGCTTTCTTT	CASSSPPGRLWNTEAFF	TRBV19	-	TRBJ1-1	-
TGTGCCAGCAGCCAAGCGGGACAGGGGAACACCGGGGAGCTGTTTTTT	CASSQAGQGNTGELFF	TRBV11-2	TRBD1	TRBJ2-2	-
TGTGCCAGCAGCTTAGTAGTGACTTTTCAAGAGACCCAGTACTTC	CASSLVVTFQETQYF	TRBV7-2	-	TRBJ2-5	-
TGTGCCAGCAGAAGCACTGAATATAATTCACCCCTCCACTTT	CASRSTEYNSPLHF	TRBV6-5	-	TRBJ1-6	-
TGTGCCAGCAGCGTACTCAAGCGGGGGGTCGCCTACAATGAGCAGTTCTTC	CASSVLKRGVAYNEQFF	TRBV9	TRBD2	TRBJ2-1	few
TGTGCCAGCAGCCCGAAGCATCCGGGACTTGAAGCTTTCTTT	CASSPKHPGLEAFF	TRBV7-9	-	TRBJ1-1	-
TGTGCCAGCAGCAAAGTAGCGTCCACCTACAATGAGCAGTTCTTC	CASSKVASTYNEQFF	TRBV7-9	-	TRBJ2-1	-
TGTGCAAGCGCGGGAGATCCTGGAAACACCATATATTTT	CASAGDPGNTIYF	TRBV5-4	-	TRBJ1-3	-
TGTGCCACCACCCCCGGGACTAGCGGGAAAGGAAGGGAGACCCAGTACTTC	CATTPGTSGKGRETQYF	TRBV21-1	-	TRBJ2-5	-
TGCGCCAGCAGCCAAGATATGACGACAGGGGAAGCTTTCTTT	CASSQDMTTGEAFF	TRBV4-3	TRBD1	TRBJ1-1	few
TGCGCCAGCAGCCACCCCCCCCGCTCTGGGGCCAACGTCCTGACTTTC	CASSHPPRSGANVLTF	TRBV4-1	-	TRBJ2-6	few
TGTGCCAGCAGCTTAGAGGGGGGGCGACAGCCCCAGCATTTT	CASSLEGGRQPQHF	TRBV11-2	-	TRBJ1-5	-
TGTGCCAGCAGTGACTTCGGCAGCGAACTCTACGAGCAGTACTTC	CASSDFGSELYEQYF	TRBV2	-	TRBJ2-7	-